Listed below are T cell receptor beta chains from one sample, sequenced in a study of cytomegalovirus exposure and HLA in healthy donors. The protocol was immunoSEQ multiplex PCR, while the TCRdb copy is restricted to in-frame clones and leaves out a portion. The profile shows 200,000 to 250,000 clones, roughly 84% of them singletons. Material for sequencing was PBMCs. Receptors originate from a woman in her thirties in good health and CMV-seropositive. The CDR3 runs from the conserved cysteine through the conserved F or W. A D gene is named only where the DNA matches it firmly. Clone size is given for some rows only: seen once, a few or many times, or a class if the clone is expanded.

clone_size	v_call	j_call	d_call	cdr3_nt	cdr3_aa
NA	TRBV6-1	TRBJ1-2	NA	TGTGCCAGCAGTGAAGCGGAGGGTTTCTATGGCTACACCTTC	CASSEAEGFYGYTF
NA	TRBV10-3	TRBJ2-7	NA	TGTGCCATCAGTGAGTCGACAGGCCTTTCCTACGAGCAGTACTTC	CAISESTGLSYEQYF
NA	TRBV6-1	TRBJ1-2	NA	TGTGCCAGCACCGGACGGATCTATGGCTACACCTTC	CASTGRIYGYTF
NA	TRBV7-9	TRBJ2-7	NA	TGTGCCAGCAGCCTCGGGGCGGGGCAGTACTTC	CASSLGAGQYF
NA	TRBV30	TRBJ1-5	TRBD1	TGTGCCTGGAGTGGGGGACAGGGAGAAGGACAGCCCCAGCATTTT	CAWSGGQGEGQPQHF
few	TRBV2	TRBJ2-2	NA	TGTGCCAGCAGTGATGGTTTCGGTGAGGAGCTGTTTTTT	CASSDGFGEELFF
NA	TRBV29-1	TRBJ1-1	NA	TGCAGCGTTGCGTTCTCCATGAACACTGAAGCTTTCTTT	CSVAFSMNTEAFF
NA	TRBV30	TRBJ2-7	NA	TGTGCCTGGAGTCGGCAGTATCCCCCCGAGCAGTACTTC	CAWSRQYPPEQYF
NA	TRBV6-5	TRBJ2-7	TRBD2	TGTGCCAGCAGTTACCCGGGACTAGCGGGAAGCGAGCAGTACTTC	CASSYPGLAGSEQYF
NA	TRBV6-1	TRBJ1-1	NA	TGTGCCAGCAGTGAATCTGTCTTGGGATCGGCTGAAGCTTTCTTT	CASSESVLGSAEAFF